Presented here are 5 T cell receptor beta chains from one specimen sequenced in a study of cytomegalovirus exposure and HLA in healthy donors. The primer mix had 60 Vbeta and 13 Jbeta primers. This table comes from immunoSEQ multiplex PCR, and its TCRdb copy is limited to in-frame clones, with some not included. The sample lists 220,000 or so clones, approximately 70% occurring once. The specimen sequenced was PBMCs. Receptor source: a woman in her thirties in good health and CMV-seronegative.

This chain uses TRBV27 with TRBJ1-1; the match to TRBD1 covers 8 bases. J gave up 13 bases and V 4 bases, and 11 bases lay outside the gene matches. CDR1 is MNHEY and CDR2 is SMNVEV in the germline V gene (reference sequence). The CDR3 sequence is 13 residues long. The CDR3 DNA reads TGTGCCAGCAGTTCTTCAGGGGGCTTAGCTCTTTTCTTT. Translating it yields CASSSSGGLALFF.

This rearrangement joins TRBV7-9 to TRBJ2-1; D remains ambiguous. V lost 2 bases and J lost 10, with 3 bases in between. Germline V lookup: CDR1 SEHNR, CDR2 FQNEAQ (reference sequence). CDR3 length: 10 amino acids. The CDR3 loop is CASSLLEQFF. CDR3 nucleotides: TGTGCCAGCAGCTTACTAGAGCAGTTCTTC. Filled out from reference TRBV7-9 and TRBJ2-1, the complete variable domain reads DTGVSQNPRHKITKRGQNVTFRCDPISEHNRLYWYRQTLGQGPEFLTYFQNEAQLEKSRLLSDRFSAERPKGSFSTLEIQRTEQGDSAMYLCASSLLEQFFGPGTRLTVL.

The chain recombines TRBV5-5 with TRBJ2-5; the match to TRBD2 covers 8 bases. The J call may not be correct, given that the DNA end is closer to TRBJ2-7. Germline-derived CDR1 and CDR2 are SGHKS and YYEKEE (reference sequence). The CDR3 loop spans 14 amino acids. The CDR3 is CASSLSGGPYEQYF. DNA of the CDR3: TGTGCCAGCAGCTTGAGCGGGGGCCCCTACGAGCAGTACTTC.

The J gene is TRBJ2-5, the V gene TRBV30; D is undetermined. Germline assignment: CDR1 GTSNPN and CDR2 SVGIG (reference sequence). V was trimmed by 0 bases and J by 2 bases, leaving 13 bases between them. This CDR3 has 15 amino acids. CDR3 amino acids: CAWSVPRNNQETQYF. CDR3 sequence (DNA): TGTGCCTGGAGTGTACCGCGGAATAATCAAGAGACCCAGTACTTC.

The V gene is TRBV2, the J gene TRBJ1-3; D is uncertain. The CDR3 sequence is 13 residues long. The V end lost 7 bases, the J end lost 7 bases, and 14 bases lay between the germline ends. Germline V gene sequence: CDR1 SNHLY, CDR2 FYNNEI. The CDR3 sequence: CASKFRTRNTIYF. In DNA, the CDR3 is TGTGCCAGCAAATTCCGAACGAGGAACACCATATATTTT.